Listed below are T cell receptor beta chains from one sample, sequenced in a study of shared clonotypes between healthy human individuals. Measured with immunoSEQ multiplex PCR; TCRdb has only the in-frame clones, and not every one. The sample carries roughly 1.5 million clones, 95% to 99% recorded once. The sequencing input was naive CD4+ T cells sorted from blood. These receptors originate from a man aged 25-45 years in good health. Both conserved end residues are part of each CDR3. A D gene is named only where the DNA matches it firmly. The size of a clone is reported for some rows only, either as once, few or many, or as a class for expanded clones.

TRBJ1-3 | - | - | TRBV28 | TGTGCCAGCAGTTTTGAGACAGGCTACTCTGGAAACACCATATATTTT | CASSFETGYSGNTIYF
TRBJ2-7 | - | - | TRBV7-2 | TGTGCCAGCAGCTTAACAGTCCTCGGGCCCTACGAGCAGTACTTC | CASSLTVLGPYEQYF
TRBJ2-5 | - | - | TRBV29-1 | TGCAGCGTTGGGATGGGGGTCCTTATCCAAGAGACCCAGTACTTC | CSVGMGVLIQETQYF
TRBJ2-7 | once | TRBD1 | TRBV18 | TGTGCCAGCTCACCACTTCCGGGACAGGGCCCCTACGAGCAGTACTTC | CASSPLPGQGPYEQYF
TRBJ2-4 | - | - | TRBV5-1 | TGCGCCAGCAGCCCGGATGGGTCATCGGACATTCAGTACTTC | CASSPDGSSDIQYF
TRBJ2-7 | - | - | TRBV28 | TGTGCCAGCACCATAGGCGGGGACCCACGATACGAGCAGTACTTC | CASTIGGDPRYEQYF
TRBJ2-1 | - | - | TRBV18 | TGTGCCAGCTCAGCCTACAGGGTGAGCGGCTCCTACAATGAGCAGTTCTTC | CASSAYRVSGSYNEQFF
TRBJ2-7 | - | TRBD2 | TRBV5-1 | TGCGCCAGCAGCTTTGGTTTTGGGGTAGCGGGGCCAGGGGAGCAGTACTTC | CASSFGFGVAGPGEQYF
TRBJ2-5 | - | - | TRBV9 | TGTGCCAGCAGCGTAGGGTCAGCGACTAGGGAGACCCAGTACTTC | CASSVGSATRETQYF
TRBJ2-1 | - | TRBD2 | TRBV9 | TGTGCCAGCAGCCCTCGACTAGCGGACCAGCCATACAATGAGCAGTTCTTC | CASSPRLADQPYNEQFF
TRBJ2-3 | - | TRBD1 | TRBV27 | TGTGCCAGCAGCCAAGGGACAGGGGGTTTTACAGATACGCAGTATTTT | CASSQGTGGFTDTQYF
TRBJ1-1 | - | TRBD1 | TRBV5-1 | TGCGCCAGCAGCCCGACAGGGGTCCCTACTGAAGCTTTCTTT | CASSPTGVPTEAFF
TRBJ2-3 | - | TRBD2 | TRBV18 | TGTGCCAGCTCACCCCTGTTCGGAGGACTAGCGGTCACAGATACGCAGTATTTT | CASSPLFGGLAVTDTQYF
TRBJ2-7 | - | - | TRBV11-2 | TGTGCCAGCAGCCCCCAGGCGGGGTACGAGCAGTACTTC | CASSPQAGYEQYF
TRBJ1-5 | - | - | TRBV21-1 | TGTGCCAGCAGCACTCAATGGCGGGGTCATAGCAATCAGCCCCAGCATTTT | CASSTQWRGHSNQPQHF
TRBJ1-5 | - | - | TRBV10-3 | TGTGCCAGCAGCCCCCCGGGACACGTATTTTTGCCCCAGCATTTT | CASSPPGHVFLPQHF
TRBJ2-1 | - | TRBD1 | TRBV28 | TGTGCCAGCAGTTGGACAGGGCAATACAATGAGCAGTTCTTC | CASSWTGQYNEQFF
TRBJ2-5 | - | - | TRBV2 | TGTGCCAGCAGTGAACTTAGCAGCCAAGAGACCCAGTACTTC | CASSELSSQETQYF
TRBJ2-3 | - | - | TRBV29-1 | TGCAGCGGGGGGAGGCAAGATACGCAGTATTTT | CSGGRQDTQYF
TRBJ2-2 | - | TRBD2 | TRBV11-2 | TGTGCCAGCAGCTTAGCCGGACTAGCGGAGCACACCGGGGAGCTGTTTTTT | CASSLAGLAEHTGELFF
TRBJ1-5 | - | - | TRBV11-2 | TGTGCCAGCAGCTTAGGGTCTGGCAACTTACCCCAGCATTTT | CASSLGSGNLPQHF
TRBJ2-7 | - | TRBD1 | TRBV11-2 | TGTGCCAGCAGCTCGGGACAGCGTTACGAGCAGTACTTC | CASSSGQRYEQYF
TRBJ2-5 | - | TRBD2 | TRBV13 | TGTGCCAGCAGCTTTAGAGGACTAGCGGCTCAAGAGACCCAGTACTTC | CASSFRGLAAQETQYF
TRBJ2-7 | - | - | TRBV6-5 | TGTGCCAGCAGTTCCCAAAGGCAGGCCAACTCCTACGAGCAGTACTTC | CASSSQRQANSYEQYF
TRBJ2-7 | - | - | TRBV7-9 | TGTGCCAGCACCAACCGGGACGAGCAGTACTTC | CASTNRDEQYF
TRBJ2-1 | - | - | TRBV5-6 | TGTGCCAGCAGCTTGTTAGGCTACAATGAGCAGTTCTTC | CASSLLGYNEQFF
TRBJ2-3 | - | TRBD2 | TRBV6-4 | TGTGCCAGCAGTCCTACTAGCGGGAGGGCCTCCGATACGCAGTATTTT | CASSPTSGRASDTQYF
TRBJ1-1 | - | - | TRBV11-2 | TGTGCCAGCAGTAGGGTGGCATGGAACACTGAAGCTTTCTTT | CASSRVAWNTEAFF
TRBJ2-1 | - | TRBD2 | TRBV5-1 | TGCGCCAGCAGACTGGGACTAGCGGGAGCTGAGCAGTTCTTC | CASRLGLAGAEQFF
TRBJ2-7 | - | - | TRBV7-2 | TGTGCCAGCAGCTTAGGGGGGCCCTCCACCTACGAGCAGTACTTC | CASSLGGPSTYEQYF
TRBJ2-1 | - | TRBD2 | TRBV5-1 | TGCGCCAGCAGCTTGGGGCTAGCGGGACTCAATGAGCAGTTCTTC | CASSLGLAGLNEQFF
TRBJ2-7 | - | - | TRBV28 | TGTGCCAGCATTGGGTGGGGTCTCTCCTACGAGCAGTACTTC | CASIGWGLSYEQYF
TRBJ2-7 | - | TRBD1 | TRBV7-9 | TGTGCCAGCAGTATGACAGGGTCCGTCTACGAGCAGTACTTC | CASSMTGSVYEQYF
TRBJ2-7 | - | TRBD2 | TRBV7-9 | TGTGCCAGCAGCTCCCTCCCTAGCGGACGGTCCTACGAGCAGTACTTC | CASSSLPSGRSYEQYF
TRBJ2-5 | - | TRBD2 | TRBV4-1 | TGCGCCAGCAGCCAACTAGCGGGGGAGACCCAGTACTTC | CASSQLAGETQYF
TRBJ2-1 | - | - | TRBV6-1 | TGTGCCAGCAGTGAGAGGGGGACCTACAATGAGCAGTTCTTC | CASSERGTYNEQFF
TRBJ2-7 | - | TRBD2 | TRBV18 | TGTGCCAGCTCCCCCCCCGGGGGGTTCTACGAGCAGTACTTC | CASSPPGGFYEQYF
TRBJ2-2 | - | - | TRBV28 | TGTGCCTACGGAGGGGGACCCGGGGAGCTGTTTTTT | CAYGGGPGELFF
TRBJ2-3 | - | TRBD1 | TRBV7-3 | TGTGCCAGCAGCGTGAGACAGGGGGATACGCAGTATTTT | CASSVRQGDTQYF
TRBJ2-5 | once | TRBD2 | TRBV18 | TGTGCCAGCTCACCAACGGGAGGCCAAGAGACCCAGTACTTC | CASSPTGGQETQYF
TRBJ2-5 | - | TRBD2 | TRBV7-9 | TGTGCCAGCAGCCCGACTAGCCGGGGAGAGACCCAGTACTTC | CASSPTSRGETQYF
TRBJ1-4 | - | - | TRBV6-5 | TGTGCCAGCAGTTCTCCGGGACTAGGGAGCGAAAAACTGTTTTTT | CASSSPGLGSEKLFF
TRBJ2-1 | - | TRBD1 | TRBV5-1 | TGCGCCAGCAGCCGGGACAGGGTGGATGAGCAGTTCTTC | CASSRDRVDEQFF
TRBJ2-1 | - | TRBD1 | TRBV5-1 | TGCGCCAGCCGGACCTCCGGGACAGGGGACAATGAGCAGTTCTTC | CASRTSGTGDNEQFF
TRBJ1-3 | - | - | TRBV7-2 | TGTGCCAGCAGCTTAGCGATCCTCGCCAGAAACACCATATATTTT | CASSLAILARNTIYF
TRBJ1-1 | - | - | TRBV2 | TGTGCCACCCAACAGGAATCGTTAAACACTGAAGCTTTCTTT | CATQQESLNTEAFF
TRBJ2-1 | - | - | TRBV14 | TGTGCCAGCAGCCGGGAATTAGGGGGAGCCTACAATGAGCAGTTCTTC | CASSRELGGAYNEQFF
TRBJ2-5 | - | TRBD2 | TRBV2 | TGTGCCAGCACGGGACTAGCGGGAGTGGGCCAAGAGACCCAGTACTTC | CASTGLAGVGQETQYF
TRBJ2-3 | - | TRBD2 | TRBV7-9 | TGTGCCAGCATCCCGGGGGGAACAGATACGCAGTATTTT | CASIPGGTDTQYF
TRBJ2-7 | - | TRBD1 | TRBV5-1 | TGCGCCAGCAGCGACGGGACAGGAAGGGACTACGAGCAGTACTTC | CASSDGTGRDYEQYF
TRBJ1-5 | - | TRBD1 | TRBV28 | TGTGCCAGCAACGGACCGGGACAGTCCGCCCTGCCCCAGCATTTT | CASNGPGQSALPQHF
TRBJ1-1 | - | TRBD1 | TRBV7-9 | TGTGCCAGCAGCGACCTAATGGGGACAGGGGTCCCCCACACTGAAGCTTTCTTT | CASSDLMGTGVPHTEAFF
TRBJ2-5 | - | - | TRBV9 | TGTGCCAGCAGCGTAGATGGAGTTCAAGAGACCCAGTACTTC | CASSVDGVQETQYF
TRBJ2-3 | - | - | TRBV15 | TGTGCCACCAGCAGAGATCAGGGAGATACGCAGTATTTT | CATSRDQGDTQYF
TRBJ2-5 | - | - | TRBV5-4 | TGTGCCAGCAGCTTGGCGGGAGTAAGAGAGACCCAGTACTTC | CASSLAGVRETQYF
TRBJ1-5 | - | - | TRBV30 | TGTGCCTGGAGGTCGGGGTTGGATCAGCCCCAGCATTTT | CAWRSGLDQPQHF
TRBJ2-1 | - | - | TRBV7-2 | TGTGCCAGCAGCCAGCGGGTTACCTACAATGAGCAGTTCTTC | CASSQRVTYNEQFF
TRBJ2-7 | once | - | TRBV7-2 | TGTGCCAGCAGCCCCGGGAATGAAGAGCAGTACTTC | CASSPGNEEQYF
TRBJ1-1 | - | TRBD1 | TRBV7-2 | TGTGCCAGCAGCCCACGGCGACAGGGGGGGAACACTGAAGCTTTCTTT | CASSPRRQGGNTEAFF